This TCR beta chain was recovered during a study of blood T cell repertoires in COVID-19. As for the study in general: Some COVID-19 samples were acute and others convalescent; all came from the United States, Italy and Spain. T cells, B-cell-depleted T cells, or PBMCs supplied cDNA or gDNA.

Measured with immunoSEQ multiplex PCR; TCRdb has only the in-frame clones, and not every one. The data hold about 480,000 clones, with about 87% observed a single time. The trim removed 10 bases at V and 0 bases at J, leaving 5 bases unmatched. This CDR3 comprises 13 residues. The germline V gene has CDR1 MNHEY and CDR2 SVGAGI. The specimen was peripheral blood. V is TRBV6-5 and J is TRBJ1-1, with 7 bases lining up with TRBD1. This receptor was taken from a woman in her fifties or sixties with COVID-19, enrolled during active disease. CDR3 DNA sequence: TGTGCCACCACCGGACAGGTGAACACTGAAGCTTTCTTT. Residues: CATTGQVNTEAFF.